This TCR beta chain was obtained from a study of T cell responses to AZD1222 COVID-19 vaccine. Findings of the study overall: Donors were largely white British and mainly female; clonal diversity was possibly underestimated. Repertoires were obtained only post-peak T cell response. The study found vaccine-associated CD4 TCRs spanning spike, dominant at 160-218 and 743-854.

Of note for this clone: Antigen: not known.

Produced via immunoSEQ multiplex PCR; TCRdb's table is partial and in-frame only. The sample carries some 140,000 clones, around nine tenths recorded once. V lost 11 bases, J lost 2 bases, and 19 bases lay in between. Germline CDR1 and CDR2: ENHRY and SYGVKD. The CDR3 consists of 15 residues. This receptor was taken from an adult in good health. Sequencing was performed on peripheral blood, taken on day 0 of AZD1222 vaccination. The genes are TRBV10-3 and TRBJ1-5; D is perhaps TRBD1 (5 bases). The CDR3 here is CASRGGVVGNQPQHF. The CDR3 DNA reads as TGTGCCTCCAGAGGAGGGGTGGTAGGCAATCAGCCCCAGCATTTT.